Sequencing of this T cell receptor beta chain was carried out in a study of molecular identifiers for immune sequencing clone quantification. Study results and caveats: In CMV-specific effectors, clones above 20 copies held over 99% of molecules; naive, under 1%.

The bulk TCR libraries were made with methods described before and with listed TCR primers. TCRdb fed the PCR reads into MiXCR, producing one record per CDR3 protein. The profile shows about 86,000 distinct CDR3 sequences, about 23% of them singletons. Germline lookup yields CDR1 SGHTS and CDR2 YDEGEE. The CDR3 sequence is 14 residues long. V was clipped by 0 bases and J by 1 base, with 7 bases between them. On this clonotype itself: Its specificity is not known.

The source material was naive CD8+ T cells from blood, with Jurkat cell RNA spiked in. The subset here: FACS-sorted CD8+CD4-CCR7+CD45RA+ naive T cells. This sequence originates from a human donor in good health. Some libraries in this study had Jurkat cell RNA spiked in. The chain couples TRBV5-8 to TRBJ2-5; the D is unclear. The CDR3 protein is CASSLARLQETQYF. CDR3 DNA sequence: TGTGCCAGCAGCTTGGCCCGGCTCCAAGAGACCCAGTACTTC. The variable domain in full, completed from reference TRBV5-8 and TRBJ2-5, reads EAGVTQSPTHLIKTRGQQATLRCSPISGHTSVYWYQQALGLGLQFLLWYDEGEERNRGNFPPRFSGRQFPNYSSELNVNALELEDSALYLCASSLARLQETQYFGPGTRLLVL.